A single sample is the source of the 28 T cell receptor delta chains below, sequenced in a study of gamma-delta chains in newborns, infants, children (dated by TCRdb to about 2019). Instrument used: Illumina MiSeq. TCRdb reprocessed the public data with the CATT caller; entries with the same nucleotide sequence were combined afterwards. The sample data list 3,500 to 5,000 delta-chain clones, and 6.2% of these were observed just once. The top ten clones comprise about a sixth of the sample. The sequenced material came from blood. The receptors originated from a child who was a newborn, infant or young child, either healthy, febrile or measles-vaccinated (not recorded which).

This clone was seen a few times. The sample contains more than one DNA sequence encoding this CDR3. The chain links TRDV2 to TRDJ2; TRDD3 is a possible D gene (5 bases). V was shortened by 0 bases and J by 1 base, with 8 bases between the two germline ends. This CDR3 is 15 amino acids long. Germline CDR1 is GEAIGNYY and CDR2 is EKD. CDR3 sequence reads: CACDTLGDLTAQLFF. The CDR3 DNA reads TGTGCCTGTGACACCCTAGGGGATTTGACAGCACAACTCTTCTTT.

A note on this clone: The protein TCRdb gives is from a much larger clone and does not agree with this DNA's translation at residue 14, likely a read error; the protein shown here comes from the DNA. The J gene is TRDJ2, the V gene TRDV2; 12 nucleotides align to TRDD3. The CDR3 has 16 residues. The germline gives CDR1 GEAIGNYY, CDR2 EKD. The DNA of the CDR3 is TGTGCCTGTGACCTACTGGGGGATACTTTGACAGCACAACCCTTCTTT. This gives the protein CACDLLGDTLTAQPFF.

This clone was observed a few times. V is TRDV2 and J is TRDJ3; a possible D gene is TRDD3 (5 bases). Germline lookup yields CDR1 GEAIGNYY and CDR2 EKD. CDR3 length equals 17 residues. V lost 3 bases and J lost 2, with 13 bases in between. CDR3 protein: CACDLLLDPWDTRQMFF. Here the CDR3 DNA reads TGTGCCTGTGACTTACTACTGGACCCCTGGGACACCCGACAGATGTTTTTC.

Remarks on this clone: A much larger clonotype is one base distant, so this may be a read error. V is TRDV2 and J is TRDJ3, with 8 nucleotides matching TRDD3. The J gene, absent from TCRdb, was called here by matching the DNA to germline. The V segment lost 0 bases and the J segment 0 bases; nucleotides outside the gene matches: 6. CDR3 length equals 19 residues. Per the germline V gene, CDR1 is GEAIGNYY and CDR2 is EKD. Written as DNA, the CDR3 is TGTGCCTGTGACACCGTGGGGGATCCGAGCTCCTGGGACACCCGACAGATGTTTTTC. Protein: CACDTVGDPSSWDTRQMFF.

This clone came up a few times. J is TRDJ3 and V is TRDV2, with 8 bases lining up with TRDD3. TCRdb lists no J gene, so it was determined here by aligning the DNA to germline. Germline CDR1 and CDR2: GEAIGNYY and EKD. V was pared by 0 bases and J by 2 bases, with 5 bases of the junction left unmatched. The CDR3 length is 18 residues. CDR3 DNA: TGTGCCTGTGACACCGGAAGGGGGGATACCTGGGACACCCGACAGATGTTTTTC. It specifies CACDTGRGDTWDTRQMFF.

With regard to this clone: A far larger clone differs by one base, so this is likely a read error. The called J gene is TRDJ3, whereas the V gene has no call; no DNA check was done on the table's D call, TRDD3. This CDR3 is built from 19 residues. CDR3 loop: CACDTVLGDISWDTRQMFF. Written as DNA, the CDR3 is TGTGCCTGTGACACCGTACTGGGGGATATCTCCTGGGACACCCGACAGATGTTTTTC.

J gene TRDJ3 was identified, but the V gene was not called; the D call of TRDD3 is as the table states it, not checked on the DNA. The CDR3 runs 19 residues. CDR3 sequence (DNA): TGTGCCTGTGACAACGTACGGGGGACGAGCTCCTGGGACACCCGACAGATGTTTTTC. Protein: CACDNVRGTSSWDTRQMFF.

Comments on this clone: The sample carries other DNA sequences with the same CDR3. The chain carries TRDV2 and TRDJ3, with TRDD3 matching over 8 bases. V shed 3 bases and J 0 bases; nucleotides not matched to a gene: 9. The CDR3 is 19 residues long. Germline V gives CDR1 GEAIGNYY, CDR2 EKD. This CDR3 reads CACDPVLGGSSWDTRQMFF. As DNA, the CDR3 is TGTGCCTGTGACCCGGTACTGGGGGGTTCCTCCTGGGACACCCGACAGATGTTTTTC.

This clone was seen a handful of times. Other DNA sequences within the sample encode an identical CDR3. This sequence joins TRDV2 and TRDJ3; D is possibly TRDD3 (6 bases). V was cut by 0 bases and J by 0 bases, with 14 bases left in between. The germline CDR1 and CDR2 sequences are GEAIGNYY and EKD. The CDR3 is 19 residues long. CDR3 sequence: CACDTVGIPSSWDTRQMFF. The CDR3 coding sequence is TGTGCCTGTGACACCGTGGGGATCCCTAGCTCCTGGGACACCCGACAGATGTTTTTC.

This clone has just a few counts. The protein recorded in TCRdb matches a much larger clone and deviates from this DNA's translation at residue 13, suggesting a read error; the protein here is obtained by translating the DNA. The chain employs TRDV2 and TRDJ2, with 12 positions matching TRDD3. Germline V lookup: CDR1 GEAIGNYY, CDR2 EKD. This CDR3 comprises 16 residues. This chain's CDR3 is CACDLLGDTLTAHLFF. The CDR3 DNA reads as TGTGCCTGTGACCTACTGGGGGATACTTTGACAGCACATCTCTTCTTT.

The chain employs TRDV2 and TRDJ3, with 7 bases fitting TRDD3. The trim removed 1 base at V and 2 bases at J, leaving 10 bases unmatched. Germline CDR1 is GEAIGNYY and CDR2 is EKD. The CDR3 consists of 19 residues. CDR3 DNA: TGTGCCTGTGACACTCTGGGGGCCCGCCCCACCTGGGACACCCGACAGATGTTTTTC. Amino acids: CACDTLGARPTWDTRQMFF.

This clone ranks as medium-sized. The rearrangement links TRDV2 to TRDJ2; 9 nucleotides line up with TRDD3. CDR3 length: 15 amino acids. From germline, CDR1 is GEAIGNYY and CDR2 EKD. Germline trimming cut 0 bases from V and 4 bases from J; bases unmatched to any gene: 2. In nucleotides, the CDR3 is TGTGCCTGTGACACCTGGGGGGATACGACAGCACAACTCTTCTTT. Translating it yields CACDTWGDTTAQLFF.

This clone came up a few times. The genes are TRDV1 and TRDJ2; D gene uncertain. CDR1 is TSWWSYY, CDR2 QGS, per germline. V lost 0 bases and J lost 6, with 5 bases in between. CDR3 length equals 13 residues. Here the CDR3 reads CALGELGAAQLFF. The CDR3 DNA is TGTGCTCTTGGGGAACTAGGGGCAGCACAACTCTTCTTT.

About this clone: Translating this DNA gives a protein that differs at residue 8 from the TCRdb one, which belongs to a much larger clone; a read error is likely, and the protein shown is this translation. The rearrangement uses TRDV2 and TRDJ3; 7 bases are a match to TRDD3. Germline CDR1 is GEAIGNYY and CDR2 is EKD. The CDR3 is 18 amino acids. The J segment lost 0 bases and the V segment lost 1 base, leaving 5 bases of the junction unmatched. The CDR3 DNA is TGTGCCTGTGACACTGGGGGAAACGCCTCCTGGGACACCCGACAGATGTTTTTC. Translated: CACDTGGNASWDTRQMFF.

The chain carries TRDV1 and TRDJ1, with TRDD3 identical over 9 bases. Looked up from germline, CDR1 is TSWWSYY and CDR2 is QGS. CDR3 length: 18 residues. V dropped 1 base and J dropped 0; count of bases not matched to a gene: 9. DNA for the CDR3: TGTGCTCTTGGGGAACACAGCGCTGGGGGATCGTACACCGATAAACTCATCTTT. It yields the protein CALGEHSAGGSYTDKLIF.

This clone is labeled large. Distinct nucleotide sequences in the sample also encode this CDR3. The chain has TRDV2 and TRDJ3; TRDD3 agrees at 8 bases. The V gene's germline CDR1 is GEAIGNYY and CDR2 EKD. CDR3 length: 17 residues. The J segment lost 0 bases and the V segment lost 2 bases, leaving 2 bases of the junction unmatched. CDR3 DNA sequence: TGTGCCTGTGACAGTACTGGGGGCTCCTGGGACACCCGACAGATGTTTTTC. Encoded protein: CACDSTGGSWDTRQMFF.

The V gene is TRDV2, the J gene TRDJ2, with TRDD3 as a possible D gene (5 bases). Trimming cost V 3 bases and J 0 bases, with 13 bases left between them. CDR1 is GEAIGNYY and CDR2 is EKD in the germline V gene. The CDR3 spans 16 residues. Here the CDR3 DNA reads TGTGCCTGTGACCCAGTCGGGGACCCTTTGACAGCACAACTCTTCTTT. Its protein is CACDPVGDPLTAQLFF.

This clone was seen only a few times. This chain's CDR3 is CACDLLGVKPWDTRQMFF. Written as DNA, the CDR3 is TGTGCCTGTGACCTACTGGGGGTCAAGCCCTGGGACACCCGACAGATGTTTTTC. The chain links TRDV2 to TRDJ3; TRDD3 agrees at 8 bases. CDR3 length: 18 residues. The trim removed 3 bases at V and 2 bases at J, leaving 8 bases unmatched. Germline V lookup: CDR1 GEAIGNYY, CDR2 EKD.

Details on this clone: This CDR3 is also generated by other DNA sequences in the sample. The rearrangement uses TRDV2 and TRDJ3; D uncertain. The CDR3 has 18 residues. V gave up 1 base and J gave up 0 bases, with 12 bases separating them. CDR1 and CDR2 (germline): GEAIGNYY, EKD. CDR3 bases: TGTGCCTGTGACACGGTGGGCGAAAGCTCCTGGGACACCCGACAGATGTTTTTC. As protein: CACDTVGESSWDTRQMFF.

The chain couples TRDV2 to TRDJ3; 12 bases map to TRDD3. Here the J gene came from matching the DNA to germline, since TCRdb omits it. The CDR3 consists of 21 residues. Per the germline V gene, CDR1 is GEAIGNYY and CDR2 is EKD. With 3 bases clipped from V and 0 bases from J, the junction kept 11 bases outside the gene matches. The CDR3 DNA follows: TGTGCCTGTGACGCAGTACTGGGGGATACAGGGAGCTCCTGGGACACCCGACAGATGTTTTTC. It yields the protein CACDAVLGDTGSSWDTRQMFF.

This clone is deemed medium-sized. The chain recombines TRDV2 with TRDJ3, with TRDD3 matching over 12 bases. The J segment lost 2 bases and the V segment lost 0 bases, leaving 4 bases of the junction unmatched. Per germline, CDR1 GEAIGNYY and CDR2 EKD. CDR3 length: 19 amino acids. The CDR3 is CACDTLGDTGAWDTRQMFF. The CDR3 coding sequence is TGTGCCTGTGACACCCTGGGGGATACGGGCGCCTGGGACACCCGACAGATGTTTTTC.

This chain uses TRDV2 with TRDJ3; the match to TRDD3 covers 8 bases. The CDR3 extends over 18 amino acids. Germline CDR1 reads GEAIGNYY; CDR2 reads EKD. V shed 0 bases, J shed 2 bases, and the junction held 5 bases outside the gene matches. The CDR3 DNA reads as TGTGCCTGTGACACCGGCTGGGGGAATACCTGGGACACCCGACAGATGTTTTTC. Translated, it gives CACDTGWGNTWDTRQMFF.

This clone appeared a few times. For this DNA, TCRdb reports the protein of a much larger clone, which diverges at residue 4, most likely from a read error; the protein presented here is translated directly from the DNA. CDR3 sequence reads: CACGTVGGYAWDTRQMFF. Here the CDR3 DNA reads TGTGCCTGTGGCACCGTTGGGGGATACGCCTGGGACACCCGACAGATGTTTTTC. The rearrangement joins TRDV2 to TRDJ3; 11 nucleotides line up with TRDD3. In germline, CDR1 is GEAIGNYY, CDR2 EKD. This CDR3 has 18 amino acids.

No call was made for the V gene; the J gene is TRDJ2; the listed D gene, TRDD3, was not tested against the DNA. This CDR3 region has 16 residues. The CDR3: CACATLGDPLTAPLFF. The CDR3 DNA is TGTGCCTGTGCCACCCTGGGGGATCCTTTGACAGCCCCACTCTTCTTT.

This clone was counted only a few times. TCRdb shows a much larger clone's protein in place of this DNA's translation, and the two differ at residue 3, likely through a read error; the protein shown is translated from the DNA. The CDR3 is CARDSTGGYSWDTRQMFF. The CDR3 bases are TGTGCCCGTGACAGTACTGGGGGATACTCCTGGGACACCCGACAGATGTTTTTC. The chain carries TRDV2 and TRDJ3; TRDD3 agrees at 11 bases. CDR3 length: 18 amino acids. CDR1 is GEAIGNYY and CDR2 is EKD in the germline V gene.

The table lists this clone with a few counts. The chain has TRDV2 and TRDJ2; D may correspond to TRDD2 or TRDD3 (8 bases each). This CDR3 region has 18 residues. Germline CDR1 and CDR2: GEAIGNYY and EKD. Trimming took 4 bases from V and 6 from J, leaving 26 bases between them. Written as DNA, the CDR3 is TGTGCCTGTGAGGCTCTTCCTACCTCGGGATACGCACCAGCACAACTCTTCTTT. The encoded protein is CACEALPTSGYAPAQLFF.

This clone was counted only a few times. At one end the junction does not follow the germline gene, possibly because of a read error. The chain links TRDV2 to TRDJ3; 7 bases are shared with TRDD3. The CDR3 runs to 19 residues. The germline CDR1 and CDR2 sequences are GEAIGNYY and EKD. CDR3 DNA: TGTGCCAGTGACACTGTACTGGGGACCTTCTCCTGGGACACCCGACAGATGTTTTTC. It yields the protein CASDTVLGTFSWDTRQMFF.

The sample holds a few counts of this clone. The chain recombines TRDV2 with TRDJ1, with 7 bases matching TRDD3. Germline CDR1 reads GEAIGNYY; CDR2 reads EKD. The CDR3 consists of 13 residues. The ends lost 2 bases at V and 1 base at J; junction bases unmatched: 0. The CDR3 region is CACDRIRTDKLIF. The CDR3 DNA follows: TGTGCCTGTGACAGGATACGCACCGATAAACTCATCTTT.